This record covers a single T cell receptor (beta chain). Per the germline V gene, CDR1 is KGHSH and CDR2 is LQKENI. CDR3 length equals 16 residues. The germline V and J ends were trimmed by 3 bases and 0 bases, with 12 bases remaining between them. The data originate from a study of blood T cell repertoires in COVID-19. Overall study context: The United States, Italy and Spain were the sources of the acute and convalescent COVID-19 samples. PBMCs, B-cell-depleted T cells, or T cells were the source of the cDNA or gDNA that made up the material.

As processed by the authors: Nucleated cell counts were estimated from reference gene primer amplification. Data came from immunoSEQ multiplex PCR; TCRdb stores just in-frame clones and leaves some out. That table is the source of V, J and clone size, and D and trimming were worked out from the DNA. The sample consists of 95,000 to 130,000 clones, less than 85% of them appearing once. The sequenced material came from peripheral blood. The chain uses TRBV18 and TRBJ1-3, with unresolved D. The receptor comes from a young man with acute or convalescent COVID-19. The CDR3 spells CASSPGLSNSGNTIYF. The CDR3 region has the DNA TGTGCCAGCTCACCGGGCCTTTCAAACTCTGGAAACACCATATATTTT.